Below, 11 T cell receptor beta chains from the same sample are listed, as sequenced in a study of T cell repertoires in cytomegalovirus infection. TCRdb re-derived calls from the reads in MiXCR, one entry per CDR3 protein. The sample lists around 190,000 distinct CDR3 sequences; 14% were seen once. The sequencing input was PBMCs. All receptors derive from a human donor in good health (CMV status not recorded). Some clones in this sample may be carry-over from other donors' samples.

The chain links TRBV29-1 to TRBJ1-1, with 9 positions matching TRBD1. V dropped 1 base and J dropped 3; count of bases not matched to a gene: 12. In germline, CDR1 is SQVTM, CDR2 ANQGSEA. The CDR3 sequence is 17 residues long. CDR3 sequence (DNA): TGCAGCGTTGAAGCGCGCGACCCGACAGGGGGGGACACTGAAGCTTTCTTT. Amino acid sequence: CSVEARDPTGGDTEAFF.

There are many counts of this clonotype. The chain combines TRBV7-2 with TRBJ1-4; D is perhaps TRBD1 (6 bases). Germline V gene lookup returns CDR1 SGHTA and CDR2 FQGNSA. The V end lost 5 bases, the J end lost 11 bases, and 15 bases lay between the germline ends. CDR3 length equals 13 residues. The chain's CDR3 is CASSPGQSLKLFF. As DNA, the CDR3 is TGTGCCAGCAGCCCCGGACAGTCTTTGAAACTGTTTTTT.

This clonotype came up a few times. The chain employs TRBV7-9 and TRBJ2-5; 7 bases agree with TRBD2. V dropped 6 bases and J dropped 5; count of bases not matched to a gene: 6. Germline V lookup: CDR1 SEHNR, CDR2 FQNEAQ (reference sequence). The CDR3 is 13 residues long. CDR3 region: CASSSTSVETQYF. The CDR3 DNA is TGTGCCAGCAGTTCTACTAGCGTCGAGACCCAGTACTTC. Looking up the rest from reference TRBV7-9 and TRBJ2-5 gives the full variable domain: DTGVSQNPRHKITKRGQNVTFRCDPISEHNRLYWYRQTLGQGPEFLTYFQNEAQLEKSRLLSDRFSAERPKGSFSTLEIQRTEQGDSAMYLCASSSTSVETQYFGPGTRLLVL.

This clonotype has a count of ten or more. This rearrangement joins TRBV19 to TRBJ2-5; 10 bases match TRBD1. The CDR3 loop spans 14 amino acids. Germline V gene data show CDR1 as LNHDA and CDR2 as SQIVND (reference sequence). V gave up 6 bases and J gave up 5 bases; unmatched junction bases: 6. The CDR3 coding sequence is TGTGCCAGTAGGGACGACAGGGGGCACGAGACCCAGTACTTC. Its protein is CASRDDRGHETQYF.

The V gene is TRBV2, the J gene TRBJ1-2; no definite D call. Germline values: CDR1 SNHLY, CDR2 FYNNEI. CDR3 size: 12 residues. The V gene lost 6 bases and the J gene lost 8 bases, with 13 bases spanning the gap. CDR3 nucleotides: TGTGCCAGCAGGGAGAAGGGAAAAGGCTACACCTTC. It translates to CASREKGKGYTF. Supplemented by reference TRBV2 and TRBJ1-2, the full variable domain reads EPEVTQTPSHQVTQMGQEVILRCVPISNHLYFYWYRQILGQKVEFLVSFYNNEISEKSEIFDDQFSVERPDGSNFTLKIRSTKLEDSAMYFCASREKGKGYTFGSGTRLTVV.

This clonotype was detected ten times or more. DNA of the CDR3: TGTGCCAGCAGCTTAGGCAGGGGGCGCGACGAGCAGTACTTC. Protein: CASSLGRGRDEQYF. This chain joins TRBV11-1 and TRBJ2-7; 8 bases map to TRBD1. Trimming took 1 base from V and 5 from J; bases not matched to a gene: 4. Germline loops: CDR1 SGHAT, CDR2 FQDESV (reference sequence). The CDR3 covers 14 residues.

This clonotype has a handful of counts. The chain joins TRBV29-1 to TRBJ1-2; TRBD1 might be the D (5 bases). The V end was cut by 3 bases, the J end by 5 bases, with 10 bases between. CDR3 length: 12 residues. From germline, CDR1 is SQVTM and CDR2 ANQGSEA. The CDR3 region has the DNA TGCAGCGTTGACCCCGAGGGGTATGGCTACACCTTC. Translated, it gives CSVDPEGYGYTF.

This chain connects TRBV28 to TRBJ1-1; tentative D call: TRBD1 (5 bases). The V gene's germline CDR1 is MDHEN and CDR2 SYDVKM. The CDR3 has 15 amino acids. The V gene lost 7 bases and the J gene lost 4 bases, with 19 bases spanning the gap. The CDR3 region is CASMLDHSRVTEAFF. The CDR3 coding sequence is TGTGCCAGCATGTTGGACCATAGCAGGGTCACTGAAGCTTTCTTT. Drawing the rest from reference TRBV28 and TRBJ1-1, the complete variable domain is DVKVTQSSRYLVKRTGEKVFLECVQDMDHENMFWYRQDPGLGLRLIYFSYDVKMKEKGDIPEGYSVSREKKERFSLILESASTNQTSMYLCASMLDHSRVTEAFFGQGTRLTVV.

This clonotype was seen only a few times. This rearrangement joins TRBV29-1 to TRBJ2-3, with a weak D call TRBD1 (5 bases). The CDR3 totals 12 residues. V gave up 5 bases and J gave up 6 bases, with 12 bases separating them. The germline CDR1 and CDR2 sequences are SQVTM and ANQGSEA. The CDR3, as DNA: TGCAGCGTTCCGCAGGGAAGGGATACGCAGTATTTT. Protein: CSVPQGRDTQYF.

This clonotype was found many times. The chain has TRBV19 and TRBJ1-1; 8 positions agree with TRBD1. This CDR3 contains 15 residues. The V and J ends lost 5 bases and 4 bases, in that order; junction bases with no gene match: 9. Germline V CDR1 and CDR2: LNHDA, SQIVND (reference sequence). DNA of the CDR3: TGTGCCAGTAGTCCGGGACAGGACCTAGGCACTGAAGCTTTCTTT. Translation gives CASSPGQDLGTEAFF.

This CDR3 reads CASKFGTGRRGSSYEQYF. The DNA of the CDR3 is TGTGCCAGCAAGTTCGGGACAGGGCGGCGTGGATCCTCCTACGAGCAGTACTTC. The chain recombines TRBV2 with TRBJ2-7, with 9 positions matching TRBD1. The germline V gene encodes CDR1 SNHLY and CDR2 FYNNEI. CDR3 length: 18 amino acids. V lost 7 bases and J lost 0; bases outside the gene matches: 16.